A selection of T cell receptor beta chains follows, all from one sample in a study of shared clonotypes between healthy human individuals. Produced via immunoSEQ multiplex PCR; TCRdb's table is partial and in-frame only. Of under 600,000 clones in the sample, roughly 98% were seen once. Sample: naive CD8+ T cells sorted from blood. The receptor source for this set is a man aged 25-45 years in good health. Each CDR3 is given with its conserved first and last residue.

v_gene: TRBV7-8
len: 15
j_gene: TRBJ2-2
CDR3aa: CASSPWTILTGELFF

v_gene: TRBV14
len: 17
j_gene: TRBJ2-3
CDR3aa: CASSHSRLAASTDTQYF

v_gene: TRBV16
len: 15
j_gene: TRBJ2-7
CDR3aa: CASSQSRAGPYEQYF

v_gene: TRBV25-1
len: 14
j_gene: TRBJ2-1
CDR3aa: CASSELGKRDEQFF

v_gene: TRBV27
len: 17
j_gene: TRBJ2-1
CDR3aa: CASSGPLPPKSYNEQFF

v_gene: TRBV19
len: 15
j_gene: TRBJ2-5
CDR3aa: CASSTTAGSGETQYF

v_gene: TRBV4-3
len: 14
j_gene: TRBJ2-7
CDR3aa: CASSPGTSGYEQYF

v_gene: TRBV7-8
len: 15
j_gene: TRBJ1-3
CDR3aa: CASSQGGGSGNTIYF

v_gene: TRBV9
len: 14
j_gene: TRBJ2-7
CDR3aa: CASSPRDRGHEQYF

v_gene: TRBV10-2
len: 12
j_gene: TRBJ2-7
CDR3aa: CASSGVSYEQYF

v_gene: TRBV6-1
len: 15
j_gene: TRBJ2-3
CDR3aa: CASSEVAGAADTQYF

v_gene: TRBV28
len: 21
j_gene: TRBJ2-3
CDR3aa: CASDGQGKVVAGDASTDTQYF

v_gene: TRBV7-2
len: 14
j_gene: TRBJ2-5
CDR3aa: CASSLDPGQETQYF

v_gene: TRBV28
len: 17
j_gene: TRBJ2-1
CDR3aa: CASSFGTSGSSYNEQFF

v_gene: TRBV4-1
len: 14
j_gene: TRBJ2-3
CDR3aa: CASSQEFSGSTQYF

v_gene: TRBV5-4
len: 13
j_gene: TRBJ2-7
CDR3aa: CASSLVSEYEQYF

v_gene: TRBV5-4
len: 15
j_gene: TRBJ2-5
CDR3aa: CASSTVGGARETQYF

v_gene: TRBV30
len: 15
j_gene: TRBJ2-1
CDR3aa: CAWTPFSGIYNEQFF

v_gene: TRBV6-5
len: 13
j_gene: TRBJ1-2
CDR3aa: CASSYSTGYGYTF

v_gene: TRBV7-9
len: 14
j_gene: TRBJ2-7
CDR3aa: CATEIGQGVYEQYF

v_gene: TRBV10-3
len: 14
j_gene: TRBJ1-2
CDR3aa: CASQEGGSGYGYTF

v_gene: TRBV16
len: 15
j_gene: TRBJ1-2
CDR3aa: CASSQSGTGEPGYTF

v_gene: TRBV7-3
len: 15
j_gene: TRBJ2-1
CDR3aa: CASSLLGTGHNEQFF

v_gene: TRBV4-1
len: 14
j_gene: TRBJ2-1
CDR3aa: CASSQLRLYNEQFF

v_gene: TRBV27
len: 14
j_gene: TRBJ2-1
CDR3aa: CASSHPRALNEQFF

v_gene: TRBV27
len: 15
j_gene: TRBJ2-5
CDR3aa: CASSFSRGREETQYF

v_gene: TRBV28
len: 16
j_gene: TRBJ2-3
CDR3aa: CASSSDEREGGDTQYF

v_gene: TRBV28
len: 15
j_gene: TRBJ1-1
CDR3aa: CASSLLKAGETEAFF

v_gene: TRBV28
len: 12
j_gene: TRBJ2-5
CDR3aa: CASSFGGAAIYF

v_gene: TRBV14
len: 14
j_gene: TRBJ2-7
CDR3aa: CASSPADRDYEQYF

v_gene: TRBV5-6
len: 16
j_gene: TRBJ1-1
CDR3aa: CASSLDRGWVNTEAFF

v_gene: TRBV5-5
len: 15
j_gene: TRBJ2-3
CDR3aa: CASSLRQGDRDTQYF

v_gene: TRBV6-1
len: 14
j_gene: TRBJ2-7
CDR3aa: CASSPLIGPREQYF

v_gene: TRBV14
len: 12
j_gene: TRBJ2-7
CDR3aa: CASSQDRYEQYF

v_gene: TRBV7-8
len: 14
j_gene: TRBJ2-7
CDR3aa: CASSLIGGSHEQYF

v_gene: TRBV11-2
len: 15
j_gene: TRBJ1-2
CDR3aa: CASSLAPRGGYGYTF

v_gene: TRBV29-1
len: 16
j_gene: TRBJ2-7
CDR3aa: CSVCSLGGGGDYEQYF

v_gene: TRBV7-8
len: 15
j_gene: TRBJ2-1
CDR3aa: CASSLVRTSENEQFF

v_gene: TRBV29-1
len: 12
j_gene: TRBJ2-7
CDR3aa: CSVLFGAYEQYF

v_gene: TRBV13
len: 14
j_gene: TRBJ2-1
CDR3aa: CASSLAGGANEQFF